This TCR beta chain was retrieved from a study of cytomegalovirus exposure and HLA in healthy donors. Study-wide findings and caveats: With later analysis, a missense DCLRE1C variant became linked to TCR beta V- and J-gene trimming.

This cohort consisted of healthy bone marrow donors. About this clone: Its antigen is not known.

Primers: 60 Vbeta forward and 13 Jbeta reverse. Generated by immunoSEQ multiplex PCR, the TCRdb table keeps only in-frame clones and is missing some. The sample gives some 130,000 clones, 65% to 80% of which show up once; roughly 10% is in the top ten. This receptor was obtained from a woman in her fifties or sixties in good health and CMV-seropositive. The specimen was PBMCs.

The CDR3 region has the DNA TGTGCCAGCAGCCTAGACGGGGGGTACACCGGGGAGCTGTTTTTT. Encoded protein: CASSLDGGYTGELFF. The chain recombines TRBV7-2 with TRBJ2-2; TRBD2 agrees at 7 bases. Trimming took 5 bases from V and 3 from J; bases not matched to a gene: 6. Germline CDR1 is SGHTA and CDR2 is FQGNSA. The CDR3 contains 15 residues.